These 7 T cell receptor beta chains came from one sample sequenced in a study of cytomegalovirus exposure and HLA in healthy donors. PCR was performed using 60 Vbeta and 13 Jbeta primers. This table comes from immunoSEQ multiplex PCR, and its TCRdb copy is limited to in-frame clones, with some not included. The table lists about 18,000 clones, about 77% of them singletons, with about 3.8% in the top ten. Material: PBMCs. The source is a man between 18 and 35 years old in good health and CMV-seronegative.

This clone has only a few counts. In nucleotides, the CDR3 is TGCGCCAGCAGCTTCCCGGGGACACCCTACGAGCAGTACTTC. Encoded protein: CASSFPGTPYEQYF. V and J are TRBV5-1 and TRBJ2-7; D is possibly TRBD1 (6 bases). Trimming left V 2 bases short and J 2 bases short, with 11 bases between. There are 14 residues in the CDR3. Germline CDR1 and CDR2: SGHRS and YFSETQ.

The chain carries TRBV9 and TRBJ1-2, with D perhaps matching TRBD1 (5 bases). The germline V gene has CDR1 SGDLS and CDR2 YYNGEE. The V end lost 4 bases, the J end lost 8 bases, and 18 bases lay between the germline ends. The CDR3 sequence is 14 residues long. The CDR3 DNA sequence: TGTGCCAGCAGCCGAGATACAGGCGTTGGCGGCTACACCTTC. It specifies CASSRDTGVGGYTF.

V gene TRBV14 combines with J gene TRBJ2-7; tentatively, D is TRBD1 (6 bases). Germline loops: CDR1 SGHDN, CDR2 FVKESK. The ends were cut back, 2 bases at V and 4 bases at J, with 15 bases in the middle. This CDR3 region has 15 residues. CDR3 residues: CASSQFVQGGYEQYF. CDR3 DNA sequence: TGTGCCAGCAGCCAATTTGTACAGGGTGGATACGAGCAGTACTTC.

The table lists this clone with a count of one. The chain joins TRBV30 to TRBJ2-5; 9 bases fit TRBD2. The CDR3 extends over 14 amino acids. Germline CDR1 reads GTSNPN; CDR2 reads SVGIG (reference sequence). V lost 1 base, J lost 5 bases, and 5 bases stayed unmatched. The CDR3 nucleotides read TGTGCCTGGAGTGGGAGCGGGAGGCTGGAGACCCAGTACTTC. Protein: CAWSGSGRLETQYF.

V gene TRBV4-2 combines with J gene TRBJ1-5; D unclear. The ends were cut back, 3 bases at V and 1 base at J, with 10 bases in the middle. This CDR3 region has 15 residues. CDR1 and CDR2 (germline): LGHNA, YNFKEQ. The CDR3 is CASSHGRESNQPQHF. The CDR3 DNA reads as TGTGCCAGCAGCCATGGGAGGGAGAGCAATCAGCCCCAGCATTTT.

The chain employs TRBV9 and TRBJ2-3; possible D gene TRBD2, 7 bases. V dropped 0 bases and J dropped 4 bases, with 15 bases sitting between them. The CDR3 has 16 residues. Germline lookup yields CDR1 SGDLS and CDR2 YYNGEE. The CDR3 is CASSVGGGGSPDTQYF. The CDR3 region has the DNA TGTGCCAGCAGCGTAGGCGGGGGCGGGAGCCCAGATACGCAGTATTTT.

This chain's CDR3 is CASSQVNSGTEAFF. In nucleotides, the CDR3 is TGCGCCAGCAGCCAAGTTAACTCAGGAACTGAAGCTTTCTTT. The chain links TRBV4-3 to TRBJ1-1; D call uncertain. V dropped 1 base and J dropped 5 bases, with 11 bases sitting between them. The CDR3 runs to 14 residues. Germline V lookup: CDR1 LGHNA, CDR2 YSLEER.